This T cell receptor beta chain comes out of a study of T cell repertoires in cytomegalovirus infection. Overall study: Matching HLA type, along with CMV infection, was indicated by public TCR beta signatures.

Study conclusions and caveats: Frequencies of public TCR beta families were cumulated, and this identified carriers of CMV plus the relevant HLA.

TCRdb re-derived calls from the reads in MiXCR, one entry per CDR3 protein. This table has 350,000 to 400,000 distinct CDR3 sequences, about 35% appearing once. This clonotype was observed at least ten times. Antigen: not known. The germline V and J ends were trimmed by 6 bases and 4 bases, with 15 bases remaining between them. CDR3 length equals 15 residues. Looked up from germline, CDR1 is MNHEY and CDR2 is SVGAGI. Sequencing used cultured PBMCs, obtained from culture after CMV antigen stimulation. The chain links TRBV6-5 to TRBJ2-2; possibly TRBD1 for D (6 bases). This sequence originates from a human donor in good health (CMV status not recorded). Some clones in this sample may be carry-over from other donors' samples. CDR3 protein: CASSRGVWSTGELFF. The CDR3 bases are TGTGCCAGCAGCAGGGGCGTTTGGAGCACCGGGGAGCTGTTTTTT.